Below are 19 T cell receptor beta chains sequenced from a single sample in a study of response to subunit inactivated influenza vaccine (dated by TCRdb to 2017 to 2018). Libraries were prepared through RT-PCR. Sequenced using an Illumina HiSeq 2500. The public reads were quality trimmed at Q25 with fastp and then assembled into clones with MiXCR by TCRdb, keeping productive beta chains. Each CDR3 protein appears once, grouped with its most common genes and DNA. Present in this sample are 630,000 or so distinct CDR3 sequences, approximately 15% of which were seen just once. Around a tenth of the sample comes from the top ten. Sequenced material: PBMCs from blood, taken 11 to 12 days after vaccination. Receptors originate from a man aged 50-59 years who received an inactivated influenza vaccine. Donor details come from another sample of the same person, matched by shared clones.

A few counts support this clonotype. This chain joins TRBV4-3 and TRBJ1-5; no clear D gene. The V and J ends lost 0 bases and 3 bases respectively, with 15 bases between them. Germline V gene data show CDR1 as LGHNA and CDR2 as YSLEER. The CDR3 sequence is 17 residues long. CDR3 DNA: TGCGCCAGCAGCCAAGAATGGGGTTACCGGGTCAATCAGCCCCAGCATTTT. This translates into CASSQEWGYRVNQPQHF.

V gene TRBV5-5 combines with J gene TRBJ1-1; the D gene is possibly TRBD1 (6 bases). V shed 0 bases and J shed 0 bases, with 12 bases lying between them. Germline CDR1 reads SGHKS; CDR2 reads YYEKEE (reference sequence). The CDR3 extends over 16 amino acids. The CDR3 spells CASSLAWTDMNTEAFF. As DNA, the CDR3 is TGTGCCAGCAGCTTGGCCTGGACAGACATGAACACTGAAGCTTTCTTT.

This clonotype has ten or more counts. This sequence joins TRBV12-3 or TRBV12-4 and TRBJ2-3, with 12 bases identical to TRBD2. The CDR3 is 18 residues long. V dropped 6 bases and J dropped 1; count of bases not matched to a gene: 11. DNA of the CDR3: TGTGCCAGCAGCCCACTAGCGGGAGGCCTTCTCGGCACAGATACGCAGTATTTT. Protein sequence: CASSPLAGGLLGTDTQYF.

As regards this clonotype: A read error may produce the germline difference seen at one junction end. The J gene is TRBJ1-3, the V gene TRBV28; TRBD1 aligns across 10 bases. Germline assignment: CDR1 MDHEN and CDR2 SYDVKM. The CDR3 length is 15 residues. The CDR3 reads CASSEGQGTGNTMYF. CDR3 nucleotides: TGTGCCAGCAGCGAGGGACAGGGGACTGGAAACACCATGTATTTT.

In this sample, this clonotype turned up a few times. This rearrangement joins TRBV9 to TRBJ1-6; tentatively, D is TRBD1 (5 bases). Germline CDR1 SGDLS, CDR2 YYNGEE. The CDR3 is 13 amino acids. Trimming stripped 3 bases from V and 9 bases from J, with 10 bases between. CDR3 sequence reads: CASSGGERSPLHF. The CDR3 nucleotides read TGTGCCAGCAGCGGGGGGGAACGTTCACCCCTCCACTTT.

This chain uses TRBV29-1 with TRBJ1-1; unclear D gene. Germline V gene lookup returns CDR1 SQVTM and CDR2 ANQGSEA. This CDR3 is built from 14 residues. V lost 2 bases and J lost 13, with 23 bases in between. CDR3 sequence (DNA): TGCAGCGTTGAATATTTGGGTCGCCTGGTTAAGGTTTTCTTT. Protein: CSVEYLGRLVKVFF.

This clonotype was detected a few times. The V call is TRBV20-1, the J call TRBJ2-7; D possibly matches TRBD1 or TRBD2 (5 bases each). The V gene lost 6 bases and the J gene lost 0 bases, with 12 bases spanning the gap. Germline lookup yields CDR1 DFQATT and CDR2 SNEGSKA (reference sequence). The CDR3 is made up of 13 amino acids. For the CDR3, the DNA is TGCAGTGCGGGGACGGACGGCTCCTACGAGCAGTACTTC. Residues: CSAGTDGSYEQYF.

The chain recombines TRBV2 with TRBJ2-6; D is possibly TRBD2 (6 bases). CDR1 is SNHLY and CDR2 is FYNNEI in the germline V gene. V was shortened by 1 base and J by 16 bases, with 14 bases between the two germline ends. The CDR3 has 13 amino acids. CDR3: CASSEGGGARLTF. The DNA of the CDR3 is TGTGCCAGCAGTGAAGGGGGCGGGGCACGTCTGACTTTC.

This clonotype appeared many times. The rearrangement links TRBV3-1 to TRBJ2-2; 7 bases line up with TRBD2. V lost 1 base, J lost 0 bases, and 8 bases stayed unmatched. The length of the CDR3 is 18 residues. Germline lookup yields CDR1 LGHDT and CDR2 YNNKEL (reference sequence). This CDR3 reads CASSQGLSGRTNTGELFF. The CDR3 nucleotides read TGTGCCAGCAGCCAAGGTCTTAGCGGGCGTACGAACACCGGGGAGCTGTTTTTT.

This clonotype turned up a few times. The V call is TRBV7-9, the J call TRBJ2-1, with 8 nucleotides matching TRBD1. Losses at the gene ends were 5 bases for V and 9 bases for J; bases not matched to a gene: 9. The germline V gene encodes CDR1 SEHNR and CDR2 FQNEAQ (reference sequence). CDR3 size: 14 residues. CDR3 sequence: CASSHSGQVAEQFF. The CDR3 nucleotides read TGTGCCAGCAGCCACTCGGGACAGGTGGCTGAGCAGTTCTTC.

This chain uses TRBV15 with TRBJ2-2; no reliable D call. This CDR3 comprises 12 residues. V was pared by 3 bases and J by 6 bases, with 5 bases between. Germline CDR1 reads LNHNV; CDR2 reads YYDKDF (reference sequence). CDR3 coding DNA: TGTGCCACCAGCAGGCGCCCCGGGGAGCTGTTTTTT. Translation: CATSRRPGELFF.

This clonotype was found many times. V gene TRBV20-1 combines with J gene TRBJ2-1, with D hard to call. In germline, CDR1 is DFQATT, CDR2 SNEGSKA (reference sequence). The CDR3 consists of 8 residues. Trimming pared 5 bases from V and 10 bases from J, leaving 3 bases between. This chain's CDR3 is CSAEEQFF. The CDR3 region has the DNA TGCAGTGCTGAAGAGCAGTTCTTC.

This clonotype was counted a few times. Here the CDR3 reads CASSYSVPTDTQYF. CDR3 DNA: TGTGCCAGCAGTTACTCGGTCCCGACAGATACGCAGTATTTT. This chain joins TRBV6-5 and TRBJ2-3; D unresolved. The CDR3 sequence is 14 residues long. From germline, CDR1 is MNHEY and CDR2 SVGAGI. V gave up 0 bases and J gave up 3 bases, with 7 bases separating them.

This clonotype was counted many times. V gene TRBV9 combines with J gene TRBJ2-1; either TRBD1 or TRBD2 may supply D (5 bases each). The germline CDR1 and CDR2 sequences are SGDLS and YYNGEE. This CDR3 has 12 residues. V lost 0 bases and J 9 bases, leaving 7 bases between the germline ends. The CDR3 reads CASSVARGEQFF. The DNA of the CDR3 is TGTGCCAGCAGCGTAGCGAGGGGTGAGCAGTTCTTC.

The rearrangement uses TRBV6-5 and TRBJ1-4, with TRBD1 identical over 7 bases. Germline loops: CDR1 MNHEY, CDR2 SVGAGI. The CDR3 extends over 17 amino acids. Germline trimming cut 2 bases from V and 6 bases from J; bases unmatched to any gene: 12. The CDR3 is CASSYLTSRGPHEKLFF. The CDR3 nucleotides are TGTGCCAGCAGTTACCTTACCTCGAGGGGGCCCCATGAAAAACTGTTTTTT.

In its sample, this clonotype was seen many times. This chain joins TRBV20-1 and TRBJ2-7; 8 positions match TRBD1. V lost 3 bases and J lost 0; bases outside the gene matches: 10. This CDR3 comprises 16 residues. Germline loops: CDR1 DFQATT, CDR2 SNEGSKA (reference sequence). The CDR3 spells CSARDLQGASSYEQYF. As DNA, the CDR3 is TGCAGTGCTAGGGACCTTCAGGGGGCTTCCTCCTACGAGCAGTACTTC.

Only a few counts were recorded for this clonotype. V and J are TRBV20-1 and TRBJ1-4, with D perhaps matching TRBD1 (6 bases). This CDR3 spans 14 amino acids. V lost 3 bases to trimming and J lost 2 bases, with 10 bases between them. Germline V gene data show CDR1 as DFQATT and CDR2 as SNEGSKA (reference sequence). CDR3 protein: CSASRTVTNEKLFF. CDR3 bases: TGCAGTGCTAGCCGGACAGTGACTAATGAAAAACTGTTTTTT.

J is TRBJ1-1 and V is TRBV12-3 or TRBV12-4, with 7 bases lining up with TRBD1. The V segment lost 6 bases and the J segment 7 bases; nucleotides outside the gene matches: 8. The CDR3 sequence is 13 residues long. CDR3 coding DNA: TGTGCCAGCAGGGAAGGGGGCGCCCGTGAAGCTTTCTTT. Its translation: CASREGGAREAFF.

Ten or more counts support this clonotype. V and J are TRBV5-1 and TRBJ2-7, with TRBD2 matching 13 bases. Germline V gene data show CDR1 as SGHRS and CDR2 as YFSETQ. V dropped 6 bases and J dropped 0; count of bases not matched to a gene: 9. The CDR3 runs 17 residues. The CDR3 reads CASKPRGLAGNSYEQYF. CDR3 bases: TGCGCCAGCAAACCGAGGGGACTAGCGGGGAACTCCTACGAGCAGTACTTC.